The 5 T cell receptor beta chains below all came from one sample that was sequenced in a study of glioma-infiltrating T cells after dendritic cell vaccination (dated by TCRdb to 2016 to 2018). Libraries were prepared through the immunoSEQ multiplex PCR assay. Drawn from immuneACCESS, this table holds only the in-frame rearrangements with V and J called that TCRdb kept. Clones are partly lost; checked studies trace under half to an unresolved V gene and leave the rest unexplained. The sample contains over 90,000 clones, around 80% of them found a single time. The top ten clonotypes cover roughly 5.3% of the sample. The time point tag for this specimen amounts to: after dendritic cell vaccination, including at tumor progression/relapse. Sequencing used blood, obtained after dendritic cell vaccination. The receptor set was obtained from a human donor with glioblastoma.

The chain carries TRBV7-9 and TRBJ2-7, with no clear D. Germline V gives CDR1 SEHNR, CDR2 FQNEAQ (reference sequence). The CDR3 has 14 amino acids. Trimming left V 5 bases short and J 3 bases short, with 14 bases between. CDR3 in amino acids: CASSTLGHNYEQYF. The CDR3 DNA follows: TGTGCCAGCAGCACCCTAGGTCATAACTACGAGCAGTACTTC. The variable domain in full, completed from reference TRBV7-9 and TRBJ2-7, reads DTGVSQNPRHKITKRGQNVTFRCDPISEHNRLYWYRQTLGQGPEFLTYFQNEAQLEKSRLLSDRFSAERPKGSFSTLEIQRTEQGDSAMYLCASSTLGHNYEQYFGPGTRLTVT.

This clone has a count of ten or more. V gene TRBV2 combines with J gene TRBJ2-1, with 9 bases that match TRBD2. This CDR3 has 14 amino acids. Germline loops: CDR1 SNHLY, CDR2 FYNNEI. V shed 4 bases and J 9 bases; nucleotides not matched to a gene: 7. CDR3 coding DNA: TGTGCCAGCAGTGGTCTAGCGGGGCCGCGTGAGCAGTTCTTC. Protein sequence: CASSGLAGPREQFF.

This clone has more than one count but fewer than ten. J is TRBJ1-5 and V is TRBV19; D gene unclear. CDR1 is LNHDA, CDR2 SQIVND, per germline (reference sequence). The CDR3 runs to 13 residues. V was pared by 0 bases and J by 6 bases, with 6 bases between. CDR3 protein: CASSIEEFQPQHF. In DNA form, the CDR3 reads TGTGCCAGTAGTATAGAGGAGTTTCAGCCCCAGCATTTT.

This clone was recorded a few times. The chain carries TRBV10-3 and TRBJ2-7, with 11 bases fitting TRBD2. Germline V gene lookup returns CDR1 ENHRY and CDR2 SYGVKD. This CDR3 is built from 16 residues. With V trimmed by 7 bases and J by 4 bases, 12 bases remained unmatched. The CDR3 DNA reads as TGTGCCATCACCGAGACTAGCGGGACAAAAGGGTACGAGCAGTACTTC. It codes for CAITETSGTKGYEQYF.

V is TRBV12-5 and J is TRBJ1-5; D might be TRBD1 (5 bases). This CDR3 comprises 15 residues. Germline CDR1 LGHNT, CDR2 FRNRAP. Trimming took off 6 bases at V and 0 bases at J, with 12 bases between the two ends. In DNA form, the CDR3 reads TGTGCTAGTGGCCCGACAGCCTATAGCAATCAGCCCCAGCATTTT. The encoded protein is CASGPTAYSNQPQHF.